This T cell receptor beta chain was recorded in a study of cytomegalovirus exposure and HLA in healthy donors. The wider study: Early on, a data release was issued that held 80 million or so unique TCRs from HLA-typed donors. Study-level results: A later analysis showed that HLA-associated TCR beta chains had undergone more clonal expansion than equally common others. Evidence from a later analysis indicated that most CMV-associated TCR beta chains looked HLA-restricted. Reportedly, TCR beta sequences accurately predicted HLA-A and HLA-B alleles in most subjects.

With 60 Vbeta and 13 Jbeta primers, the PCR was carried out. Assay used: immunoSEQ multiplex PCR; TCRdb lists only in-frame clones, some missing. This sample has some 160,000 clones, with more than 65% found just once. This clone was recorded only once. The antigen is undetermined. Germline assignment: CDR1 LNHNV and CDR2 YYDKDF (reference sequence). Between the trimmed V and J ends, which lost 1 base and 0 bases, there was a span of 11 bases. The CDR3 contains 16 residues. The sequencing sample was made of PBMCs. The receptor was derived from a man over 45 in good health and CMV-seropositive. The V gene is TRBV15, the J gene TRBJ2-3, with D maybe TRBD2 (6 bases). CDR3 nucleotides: TGTGCCACCAGCAGAGTCCTAGCGTCTAGCACAGATACGCAGTATTTT. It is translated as CATSRVLASSTDTQYF.